The rows below give T cell receptor beta chains drawn from one sample of a study of T cells in Graves' hyperthyroidism and ophthalmopathy. In TCRdb, the multiplex PCR reads were re-called with MiXCR into one record per CDR3 protein. The sample holds 400,000 to 550,000 distinct CDR3 sequences; around 14% are singletons and the top ten take under 20%. Sequenced sample: blood. These receptors were taken from a young woman with Graves' hyperthyroidism. Both conserved end residues are trimmed from each CDR3.

v_call	j_call	cdr3_aa
TRBV20-1	TRBJ2-5	SARDPRETQETQY
TRBV27	TRBJ2-1	AIGLAAGNEQF
TRBV24-1	TRBJ1-5	ATSDLTGNQPQH
TRBV4-1	TRBJ2-3	ASSQDPGLATDTQY
TRBV27	TRBJ1-1	ASSLRRETEAF
TRBV11-1	TRBJ1-1	ASKGEAENTEAF
TRBV11-2	TRBJ2-3	ASSAPGGTSGRTDTQY
TRBV9	TRBJ2-1	ASKGEVGDEQF
TRBV29-1	TRBJ1-4	SVRPGTGDGKLF
TRBV7-3	TRBJ2-3	ASSLTAREGPTDTQY
TRBV29-1	TRBJ2-3	SVEISLTASTDTQY
TRBV19	TRBJ1-3	ASRRDSNSGNTIY
TRBV28	TRBJ1-2	ASSLWESGNGYT
TRBV3-1	TRBJ2-1	ASRSGSGRANEQF